This is a list of T cell receptor beta chains from one sample in a study of T cell responses to AZD1222 COVID-19 vaccine. The data were produced by immunoSEQ multiplex PCR, yet TCRdb's version contains in-frame clones alone and is incomplete. The repertoire holds about 120,000 clones, with approximately 90% as singletons. Sequencing used peripheral blood, obtained on day 0 of AZD1222 vaccination. These receptor sequences come from an adult in good health. Each CDR3 is given with its conserved first and last residue. Fields, in order: J gene, D gene, clone size, V gene, CDR3 protein, CDR3 DNA. A D gene is named only where the DNA matches it firmly. The size entry is marked missing in some rows and otherwise reads once, few, many or a size class.

>TRBJ2-2|NA|NA|TRBV4-1
CASSRTRDIATGELFF
TGCGCCAGCAGCCGAACCCGGGACATAGCCACCGGGGAGCTGTTTTTT
>TRBJ2-5|TRBD2|NA|TRBV12-5
CASGLTSGGAGETQYF
TGTGCTAGTGGTTTGACTAGCGGGGGGGCCGGGGAGACCCAGTACTTC
>TRBJ1-1|NA|NA|TRBV30
CAWTSLSVDTEAFF
TGTGCCTGGACTTCCTTATCGGTGGACACTGAAGCTTTCTTT
>TRBJ1-6|TRBD1|NA|TRBV5-1
CASSLDGTENNSPLHF
TGCGCCAGCAGCTTGGACGGGACAGAGAATAATTCACCCCTCCACTTT
>TRBJ2-3|NA|NA|TRBV7-6
CASSPTRDTQYF
TGTGCCAGCAGCCCCACTAGGGATACGCAGTATTTT
>TRBJ1-2|NA|NA|TRBV10-2
CASSGGQSSGYTF
TGCGCCAGCAGTGGTGGACAGTCTAGTGGCTACACCTTC
>TRBJ1-2|TRBD1|NA|TRBV7-9
CASSPGQDYGYTF
TGTGCCAGCAGCCCTGGACAGGACTATGGCTACACCTTC
>TRBJ1-2|NA|NA|TRBV5-6
CASSLDRRDLYGYTF
TGTGCCAGCAGCTTGGACAGGCGAGACCTCTATGGCTACACCTTC
>TRBJ1-1|TRBD1|NA|TRBV18
CASSRQGDKSEAFF
TGTGCCAGCTCCAGACAGGGAGATAAGTCTGAAGCTTTCTTT
>TRBJ2-5|NA|once|TRBV7-9
CASSIQTQYF
TGTGCCAGCAGTATTCAGACCCAGTACTTC
>TRBJ1-3|NA|NA|TRBV5-1
CASSLGGSSGNTIYF
TGCGCCAGCAGCTTGGGGGGCAGCTCTGGAAACACCATATATTTT
>TRBJ2-7|NA|NA|TRBV6-1
CASSEEETGSYEQYF
TGTGCCAGCAGTGAAGAGGAGACAGGCTCCTACGAGCAGTACTTC
>TRBJ1-1|NA|NA|TRBV10-2
CASSDLTPYTEAFF
TGCGCCAGCAGTGACTTGACACCATACACTGAAGCTTTCTTT
>TRBJ2-3|NA|NA|TRBV3-1/TRBV3-2
CASSPGLSDTQYF
TGTGCCAGCAGCCCCGGGTTATCAGATACGCAGTATTTT
>TRBJ2-5|TRBD2|NA|TRBV19
CASSSRLAGGWVTQYF
TGTGCCAGTAGTTCCAGACTAGCGGGAGGGTGGGTGACCCAGTACTTC
>TRBJ1-3|NA|NA|TRBV7-2
CASSPQGGRHTIYF
TGTGCCAGCAGCCCCCAGGGAGGGCGCCACACCATATATTTT
>TRBJ2-7|NA|NA|TRBV29-1
CSVGTRPTGQYF
TGCAGCGTTGGGACCAGGCCGACCGGTCAGTACTTC
>TRBJ1-5|NA|NA|TRBV2
CASSGAGHSNQPQHF
TGTGCCAGCAGTGGGGCAGGTCATAGCAATCAGCCCCAGCATTTT
>TRBJ2-5|NA|NA|TRBV2
CATGRLGGQETQYF
TGTGCCACCGGAAGGCTGGGGGGCCAGGAGACCCAGTACTTC
>TRBJ1-6|NA|NA|TRBV18
CASSPGVESPLHF
TGTGCCAGCTCACCAGGGGTGGAATCACCCCTCCACTTT
>TRBJ1-2|TRBD1|NA|TRBV14
CASSYRQGVDDGYTF
TGTGCCAGCAGCTATAGACAGGGGGTGGACGATGGCTACACCTTC
>TRBJ1-1|NA|NA|TRBV7-2
CASSFAQGQTEAFF
TGTGCCAGCAGCTTCGCCCAGGGGCAAACTGAGGCTTTCTTT
>TRBJ1-6|TRBD1|once|TRBV6-5
CASSYVTGSWSPLHF
TGTGCCAGCAGTTACGTGACAGGGTCATGGTCACCCCTCCACTTT
>TRBJ1-2|NA|NA|TRBV7-9
CASSSSLDLRGNYGYTF
TGTGCCAGCAGCTCATCCCTGGACCTAAGAGGGAACTATGGCTACACCTTC
>TRBJ2-7|NA|NA|TRBV24-1
CATRGTGTYEQYF
TGTGCCACCAGGGGGACGGGGACCTACGAGCAGTACTTC
>TRBJ1-6|TRBD1|NA|TRBV5-5
CASSFLGQGMESPLHF
TGTGCCAGCAGCTTCCTGGGACAGGGCATGGAATCACCCCTCCACTTT
>TRBJ1-1|NA|NA|TRBV29-1
CSVVGRGGNTEAFF
TGCAGCGTTGTAGGCCGGGGCGGCAACACTGAAGCTTTCTTT
>TRBJ1-1|NA|NA|TRBV9
CASSAGGRNEAFF
TGTGCCAGCAGCGCCGGAGGACGGAATGAAGCTTTCTTT
>TRBJ2-3|NA|NA|TRBV10-3
CAISESLTGTDTQYF
TGTGCCATCAGTGAGTCACTTACAGGGACAGATACGCAGTATTTT
>TRBJ2-7|NA|NA|TRBV7-6
CASSLGREYEQYF
TGTGCCAGCAGCTTGGGCAGGGAGTACGAGCAGTACTTC
>TRBJ1-5|NA|NA|TRBV9
CASSVGGGSQPQHF
TGTGCCAGCAGCGTAGGCGGAGGGAGTCAGCCCCAGCATTTT
>TRBJ2-2|NA|NA|TRBV24-1
CATSDRTVVTGELFF
TGTGCCACCAGTGATAGGACAGTAGTCACCGGGGAGCTGTTTTTT
>TRBJ2-3|TRBD2|once|TRBV11-3
CASSLTSGSPDTQYF
TGTGCCAGCAGCCTGACTAGCGGGAGCCCAGATACGCAGTATTTT
>TRBJ2-1|TRBD2|NA|TRBV30
CALPVGGGDEQFF
TGTGCCTTACCGGTCGGGGGAGGGGATGAGCAGTTCTTC
>TRBJ2-7|NA|NA|TRBV2
CASLREGFPYEQYF
TGTGCCAGCCTCCGGGAAGGGTTTCCCTACGAGCAGTACTTC
>TRBJ1-2|TRBD1|NA|TRBV9
CASSVVLQGALDYGYTF
TGTGCCAGCAGCGTAGTGCTACAGGGGGCGCTGGACTATGGCTACACCTTC
>TRBJ2-3|NA|NA|TRBV10-3
CAISPSVPTDTQYF
TGTGCCATCAGCCCTAGCGTCCCCACAGATACGCAGTATTTT
>TRBJ2-5|TRBD1|few|TRBV7-2
CASSPRTGSPTLYF
TGTGCCAGCAGCCCAAGGACAGGGTCCCCAACCCTCTACTTC
>TRBJ1-2|NA|NA|TRBV3-1/TRBV3-2
CASSPAVGGNYGYTF
TGTGCCAGCAGCCCCGCCGTTGGGGGAAACTATGGCTACACCTTC
>TRBJ1-2|NA|NA|TRBV5-1
CASSPDNYGYTF
TGCGCCAGCAGCCCCGACAACTATGGCTACACCTTC
>TRBJ1-3|NA|NA|TRBV18
CASSRGQLNSGNTIYF
TGTGCCAGCTCACGTGGACAGCTTAACTCTGGAAACACCATATATTTT
>TRBJ1-1|TRBD1|NA|TRBV2
CASRIPPGTGRTEAFF
TGTGCCAGCAGGATACCTCCCGGGACAGGGCGGACTGAAGCTTTCTTT
>TRBJ1-1|NA|NA|TRBV5-4
CASSPRLNTEAFF
TGTGCCAGCAGCCCTAGACTGAACACTGAAGCTTTCTTT
>TRBJ2-1|TRBD2|NA|TRBV7-9
CASSLVAGGGNEQFF
TGTGCCAGCAGCCTCGTAGCGGGAGGGGGCAATGAGCAGTTCTTC
>TRBJ1-1|NA|NA|TRBV29-1
CSVGIRLNTEAFF
TGCAGCGTTGGTATCAGACTGAACACTGAAGCTTTCTTT
>TRBJ1-4|TRBD1|NA|TRBV5-1
CASSLRTGGEKLFF
TGCGCCAGCAGCTTGAGGACAGGGGGGGAAAAACTGTTTTTT
>TRBJ2-4|NA|NA|TRBV5-8
CASSFLELAKNIQYF
TGTGCCAGCAGCTTTCTGGAGCTAGCCAAAAACATTCAGTACTTC
>TRBJ1-2|NA|NA|TRBV29-1
CSVEGGAMGYTF
TGCAGCGTCGAAGGCGGAGCGATGGGCTACACCTTC
>TRBJ2-2|NA|NA|TRBV18
CASSPSEGTLNTGELFF
TGTGCCAGCTCACCATCGGAAGGGACCCTGAACACCGGGGAGCTGTTTTTT
>TRBJ2-1|NA|NA|TRBV7-2
CASSLDRDATSIF
TGTGCCAGCAGCTTAGACCGGGACGCCACGTCAATCTTC
>TRBJ1-5|TRBD1|NA|TRBV7-9
CASSPGQGATQPQHF
TGTGCCAGCAGCCCCGGACAGGGGGCCACCCAGCCCCAGCATTTT
>TRBJ1-2|NA|NA|TRBV6-4
CASSEQAEVGGYTF
TGTGCCAGCAGTGAACAAGCGGAGGTGGGCGGCTACACCTTC
>TRBJ2-1|TRBD2|NA|TRBV4-3
CASSQDSGSYNEQFF
TGCGCCAGCAGCCAAGATAGCGGGAGCTACAATGAGCAGTTCTTC
>TRBJ2-1|NA|NA|TRBV7-3
CASSSEYNEQFF
TGTGCCAGCAGCTCCGAATACAATGAGCAGTTCTTC